This TCR beta chain was obtained from a study of CD8 T cells in Susac syndrome. This clonotype came up once. The antigen is not known. The CDR3 is 11 residues long. The V and J ends lost 9 bases and 7 bases respectively, with 11 bases between them. CDR1 and CDR2 (germline): SGHDT, YYEEEE. Study results and caveats: The study identified about sixteen and five Susac-specific public clones in total CD8+ and CD8+ TEMRA repertoires. Among active patients and in TEMRA cells, CD8+ clonal expansion in Susac reached its peak.

Reverse transcription of roughly 0.5 to 1 ug RNA was performed with random hexamers. TCR beta CDR3 was amplified by immunoSEQ covering 54 Vbeta and 13 Jbeta. TCRdb ran MiXCR on the immunoSEQ multiplex PCR reads and lists one entry per CDR3 protein. The repertoire holds around 150,000 distinct CDR3 sequences, with 85% to 95% as singletons. This TCR was sampled from a human donor with Susac syndrome. The sample comprised CD8+ T cells from PBMCs. The rearrangement joins TRBV5-6 to TRBJ2-1; no clear D. CDR3 residues: CATEMGNEQFF. The CDR3, as DNA: TGTGCCACCGAAATGGGGAATGAGCAGTTCTTC.